This T cell receptor (beta chain) was captured in a study of PD-1 blockade in classical Hodgkin lymphoma. General study points: Undefined causes, possibly disease activity or prior therapy, underlie the repertoire differences.

Assay: immunoSEQ multiplex PCR; the TCRdb copy retains only in-frame clones and omits some. The sample yields about 27,000 clones, around 84% seen once. Relapse was seen in all patients after autologous stem cell transplantation, and brentuximab vedotin exposure was variable. Germline CDR1 WSHSY, CDR2 SAAADI. J lost 4 bases, V lost 7 bases, and 4 bases had no gene match. CDR3 size: 13 residues. To note about this clone: Its antigen is as yet unknown.

The chain joins TRBV10-2 to TRBJ1-1; 9 bases agree with TRBD1. This TCR was sampled from a human donor with classical Hodgkin lymphoma. This specimen was peripheral blood mononuclear cells (PBMCs), taken before the second cycle of nivolumab. DNA for the CDR3: TGCGCCAGCATGGACAGGGGAGTCACTGAAGCTTTCTTT. This translates into CASMDRGVTEAFF.